Listed here is a single T cell receptor (beta chain). Its cognate antigen is unknown. These data are taken from a study of CD8+ T cells in alopecia areata. About the research overall: Each day, treated patients took oral tofacitinib twice, at 5 to 10 mg per dose. Treated patients were scored for severity by percent of scalp affected.

Trimming removed 0 bases from V and 7 bases from J, with 23 bases in between. The CDR3 consists of 17 residues. CDR1 is SGHNT, CDR2 YYREEE, per germline (reference sequence). This sample's treatment: oral pan-JAK inhibitor, 5-10 mg twice daily. Collection of lesional scalp punch biopsies and peripheral blood was performed in alopecia areata patients. Extraction of RNA preceded its reverse transcription into cDNA, which served as the sequencing template. Sequenced by immunoSEQ multiplex PCR; TCRdb stores in-frame clones only, minus some. Of about 220,000 clones detected, approximately 57% appear once; the ten largest clones hold 1.6%. General study findings and limits: Especially in alopecia totalis/universalis, lesional scalp showed greater clonality than normal scalp did.

The material was CD4+ T cells sorted from blood, obtained at week 4, from a patient treated with tofacitinib. The chain is built from TRBV5-4 and TRBJ2-7; D possibly uses TRBD1 or TRBD2 (5 bases each). The sequence came from a human donor with alopecia areata. This CDR3 reads CASSLDASGTARSEQYF. CDR3 sequence (DNA): TGTGCCAGCAGCTTGGACGCGTCCGGGACGGCCCGATCAGAGCAGTACTTC.